These 30 T cell receptor beta chains were sequenced from one sample in a study of cytomegalovirus exposure and HLA in healthy donors. PCR involved 60 Vbeta and 13 Jbeta primers. Some clones are missing from TCRdb's copy, which holds only in-frame ones; the method was immunoSEQ multiplex PCR. This table has about 77,000 clones, nearly 80% appearing once. Sequencing input: PBMCs. The receptor set was obtained from a middle-aged man in good health and CMV-seronegative.

In this sample, this clone turned up a few times. V gene TRBV28 combines with J gene TRBJ1-5; D ambiguous. From germline, CDR1 is MDHEN and CDR2 SYDVKM. This CDR3 is built from 15 residues. Trimming shortened V by 2 bases and J by 0 bases, and 8 bases separated the two germline ends. CDR3 nucleotides: TGTGCCAGCAGTTTAAAGAGAGATAGCAATCAGCCCCAGCATTTT. Encoded protein: CASSLKRDSNQPQHF.

This chain joins TRBV7-9 and TRBJ1-1, with 12 bases aligning to TRBD1. V shed 5 bases, J shed 1 base, and the junction held 5 bases outside the gene matches. CDR1 and CDR2 from the germline V gene are SEHNR and FQNEAQ (reference sequence). This CDR3 is 16 amino acids long. CDR3 residues: CASSPGTGGANTEAFF. The DNA of the CDR3 is TGTGCCAGCAGCCCCGGGACAGGGGGCGCGAACACTGAAGCTTTCTTT.

The chain recombines TRBV20-1 with TRBJ2-7; D gene uncertain. Germline V gives CDR1 DFQATT, CDR2 SNEGSKA (reference sequence). Trimming pared 5 bases from V and 2 bases from J, leaving 7 bases between. This CDR3 contains 11 residues. CDR3 nucleotides: TGCAGTGCTCAACAGACCTACGAGCAGTACTTC. Its protein product is CSAQQTYEQYF.

In this sample, this clone turned up once. The CDR3 DNA sequence: TGTGCCAGTAGTATAGTCAACTCAGGGATATCTGGGGCCAACGTCCTGACTTTC. Protein: CASSIVNSGISGANVLTF. V and J are TRBV19 and TRBJ2-6; weak D call: TRBD1 (5 bases). Deletions cut 1 base from V and 1 base from J, with 14 bases between. The length of the CDR3 is 18 residues. Germline values: CDR1 LNHDA, CDR2 SQIVND (reference sequence). Full variable domain (missing parts from reference TRBV19 and TRBJ2-6): DGGITQSPKYLFRKEGQNVTLSCEQNLNHDAMYWYRQDPGQGLRLIYYSQIVNDFQKGDIAEGYSVSREKKESFPLTVTSAQKNPTAFYLCASSIVNSGISGANVLTFGAGSRLTVL.

The chain employs TRBV2 and TRBJ1-5, with 9 bases that match TRBD1. In germline, CDR1 is SNHLY, CDR2 FYNNEI. V was pared by 6 bases and J by 6 bases, with 9 bases of the junction left unmatched. The CDR3 is 15 amino acids. The CDR3 nucleotides read TGTGCCAGCAGGGTAGACAGGGGGGTTGGTCAGCCCCAGCATTTT. Its protein product is CASRVDRGVGQPQHF.

The gene calls are TRBV2 and TRBJ2-1; 12 bases agree with TRBD2. V lost 6 bases, J lost 4 bases, and 7 bases stayed unmatched. In germline, CDR1 is SNHLY, CDR2 FYNNEI. The CDR3 spans 16 residues. The CDR3 loop is CASRRLAGATYNEQFF. The CDR3 bases are TGTGCCAGCAGACGACTAGCGGGAGCGACGTACAATGAGCAGTTCTTC.

This sequence joins TRBV5-1 and TRBJ2-7; TRBD2 matches at 10 bases. Per the germline V gene, CDR1 is SGHRS and CDR2 is YFSETQ. The CDR3 sequence is 15 residues long. J gave up 5 bases and V 2 bases, and 7 bases lay outside the gene matches. In DNA, the CDR3 is TGCGCCAGCAGCTTTACCGGGACTAGCGACGACGAGCAGTACTTC. It is translated as CASSFTGTSDDEQYF. Complete variable domain (other parts from reference TRBV5-1 and TRBJ2-7): KAGVTQTPRYLIKTRGQQVTLSCSPISGHRSVSWYQQTPGQGLQFLFEYFSETQRNKGNFPGRFSGRQFSNSRSEMNVSTLELGDSALYLCASSFTGTSDDEQYFGPGTRLTVT.

The chain carries TRBV5-4 and TRBJ1-1; 8 nucleotides line up with TRBD1. J lost 5 bases, V lost 3 bases, and 6 bases had no gene match. CDR3 length: 14 amino acids. Germline V gives CDR1 SGHNT, CDR2 YYREEE (reference sequence). CDR3 amino acids: CASSSAGGRTEAFF. CDR3 sequence (DNA): TGTGCCAGCAGCTCAGCAGGGGGCAGGACTGAAGCTTTCTTT. The full variable domain, rest sourced from reference TRBV5-4 and TRBJ1-1, is ETGVTQSPTHLIKTRGQQVTLRCSSQSGHNTVSWYQQALGQGPQFIFQYYREEENGRGNFPPRFSGLQFPNYSSELNVNALELDDSALYLCASSSAGGRTEAFFGQGTRLTVV.

V and J are TRBV9 and TRBJ2-5, with D tentatively TRBD1 (6 bases). The CDR3 sequence is 14 residues long. Germline V CDR1 and CDR2: SGDLS, YYNGEE. Trimming took off 4 bases at V and 4 bases at J, with 14 bases between the two ends. In DNA, the CDR3 is TGTGCCAGCAGCCTGGACAGCGCCATAGAGACCCAGTACTTC. This translates into CASSLDSAIETQYF.

This chain links TRBV5-1 with TRBJ2-3, with 10 bases that match TRBD2. Germline V gene lookup returns CDR1 SGHRS and CDR2 YFSETQ. This CDR3 is 15 amino acids long. Germline trimming cut 4 bases from V and 11 bases from J; bases unmatched to any gene: 13. The DNA for the CDR3 is TGCGCCAGCAGCCCTCTAGCGGGAGAGGGAATCGGGCAGTATTTT. Protein product: CASSPLAGEGIGQYF.

This chain connects TRBV15 to TRBJ2-3; D possibly corresponds to TRBD1 (5 bases). CDR3 length equals 19 residues. V was cut by 0 bases and J by 0 bases, with 19 bases left in between. The germline V gene encodes CDR1 LNHNV and CDR2 YYDKDF (reference sequence). The CDR3 loop is CATSREKGAAHPSTDTQYF. CDR3 nucleotides: TGTGCCACCAGCAGAGAGAAAGGGGCGGCTCACCCTAGCACAGATACGCAGTATTTT.

This clone was observed a few times. The chain joins TRBV29-1 to TRBJ2-5; D is unclear. The tail of the sequence fits TRBJ2-7 better, so the J call may be wrong. CDR1 is SQVTM, CDR2 ANQGSEA, per germline. CDR3 length equals 13 residues. The CDR3 reads CSVRTATSTEQYF. In DNA form, the CDR3 reads TGCAGCGTTAGAACAGCCACCTCGACCGAGCAGTACTTC.

V is TRBV6-5 and J is TRBJ1-3; tentative D call: TRBD1 (5 bases). With 6 bases removed from V and 1 base from J, the gap between germline ends came to 13 bases. Germline CDR1 is MNHEY and CDR2 is SVGAGI. The CDR3 loop spans 15 amino acids. The CDR3 DNA sequence: TGTGCCAGCAGCCGGGGGGGGATTTCTGGAAACACCATATATTTT. This translates into CASSRGGISGNTIYF.

This chain uses TRBV5-4 with TRBJ2-5; 12 positions match TRBD2. Unmatched junction bases numbered 5, after V lost 1 base and J lost 7 bases. The CDR3 length is 15 residues. CDR1 SGHNT and CDR2 YYREEE come from the germline V gene (reference sequence). The CDR3 nucleotides are TGTGCCAGCAGCTTGTTGACTAGCGGGAGCCCGACCCAGTACTTC. Translated: CASSLLTSGSPTQYF.

The V gene is TRBV5-4, the J gene TRBJ2-7, with 10 bases identical to TRBD2. J lost 4 bases, V lost 4 bases, and 8 bases had no gene match. CDR3 length: 15 amino acids. Per the germline V gene, CDR1 is SGHNT and CDR2 is YYREEE (reference sequence). The CDR3 bases are TGTGCCAGCAGCCGGATAGCGGGAGGATCTTACGAGCAGTACTTC. It yields the protein CASSRIAGGSYEQYF.

This rearrangement joins TRBV28 to TRBJ2-2, with TRBD2 matching 7 bases. Unmatched junction bases numbered 5, after V lost 3 bases and J lost 7 bases. The CDR3 runs to 14 residues. CDR1 and CDR2 from the germline V gene are MDHEN and SYDVKM. The chain's CDR3 is CASSLGRELGELFF. In DNA form, the CDR3 reads TGTGCCAGCAGTTTGGGGCGGGAGCTCGGGGAGCTGTTTTTT.

This clone appeared once. The chain carries TRBV5-1 and TRBJ2-3, with D unclear. CDR1 and CDR2 from the germline V gene are SGHRS and YFSETQ. Trimming stripped 4 bases from V and 0 bases from J, with 3 bases between. The CDR3 length is 12 residues. Here the CDR3 reads CASSPSTDTQYF. The CDR3 DNA reads as TGCGCCAGCAGCCCTAGCACAGATACGCAGTATTTT. The full variable domain, with the rest looked up from reference TRBV5-1 and TRBJ2-3, is KAGVTQTPRYLIKTRGQQVTLSCSPISGHRSVSWYQQTPGQGLQFLFEYFSETQRNKGNFPGRFSGRQFSNSRSEMNVSTLELGDSALYLCASSPSTDTQYFGPGTRLTVL.

The chain joins TRBV7-9 to TRBJ2-7; 7 bases align to TRBD2. The CDR3 has 13 amino acids. The V segment lost 1 base and the J segment 4 bases; nucleotides outside the gene matches: 1. From germline, CDR1 is SEHNR and CDR2 FQNEAQ (reference sequence). The CDR3 DNA follows: TGTGCCAGCAGCTTAGGCGGGGGTTACGAGCAGTACTTC. Translation gives CASSLGGGYEQYF.

This clone has just one count. The V call is TRBV9, the J call TRBJ2-7; 10 bases line up with TRBD1. Trimming removed 2 bases from V and 5 bases from J; junction bases left unmatched: 4. Germline V gene sequence: CDR1 SGDLS, CDR2 YYNGEE. The CDR3 has 14 residues. The CDR3, as DNA: TGTGCCAGCAGCGTGGGGACAGGGGTTAACGAGCAGTACTTC. Residues: CASSVGTGVNEQYF.

The chain links TRBV10-1 to TRBJ2-7, with D possibly being TRBD2 (7 bases). Trimming removed 8 bases from V and 5 bases from J, with 16 bases in between. Germline V gene sequence: CDR1 WNHNN, CDR2 SYGVQD (reference sequence). There are 13 residues in the CDR3. The chain's CDR3 is CASPEGGGNEQYF. The CDR3 coding sequence is TGCGCCAGCCCAGAGGGGGGAGGGAACGAGCAGTACTTC.

The chain couples TRBV19 to TRBJ1-1; maybe TRBD1 (5 bases). The CDR3 runs 13 residues. CDR1 is LNHDA, CDR2 SQIVND, per germline (reference sequence). The V and J ends lost 8 bases and 3 bases respectively, with 13 bases between them. The CDR3, as DNA: TGTGCCAGTGGGGCAGGGTGGTACACTGAAGCTTTCTTT. It yields the protein CASGAGWYTEAFF.

This clone was picked up a small number of times. One junction end disagrees with the germline gene, perhaps due to a read error. The chain carries TRBV7-9 and TRBJ1-2; D possibly corresponds to TRBD1 (5 bases). CDR3 length: 13 residues. Germline V gene data show CDR1 as SEHNR and CDR2 as FQNEAQ (reference sequence). The CDR3 sequence is CSSSLAKGLGYTF. As DNA, the CDR3 is TGTTCCAGCAGCTTAGCGAAGGGGCTCGGCTACACCTTC.

In its sample, this clone was seen once. This chain's CDR3 is CASSLGRGRDYGYTF. In nucleotides, the CDR3 is TGTGCCAGCAGCTTGGGCAGGGGCCGGGACTATGGCTACACCTTC. The chain joins TRBV5-8 to TRBJ1-2, with D possibly matching TRBD1 (6 bases). The CDR3 has 15 residues. Germline V lookup: CDR1 SGHTS, CDR2 YDEGEE. V gave up 0 bases and J gave up 3 bases, with 12 bases separating them.

The chain has TRBV5-1 and TRBJ2-1; D may be TRBD1 (6 bases). Germline V gene data show CDR1 as SGHRS and CDR2 as YFSETQ. Trimming shortened V by 4 bases and J by 12 bases, and 14 bases separated the two germline ends. This CDR3 is 12 amino acids long. CDR3: CASSPDRGPQFF. The DNA of the CDR3 is TGCGCCAGCAGCCCGGACAGAGGGCCGCAGTTCTTC.

The chain uses TRBV4-3 and TRBJ1-3, with D possibly TRBD1 on 5 matching bases. This CDR3 is built from 15 residues. V was shortened by 1 base and J by 2 bases, with 9 bases between the two germline ends. The germline V gene encodes CDR1 LGHNA and CDR2 YSLEER. The CDR3 loop is CASSQGAGPGNTIYF. Written as DNA, the CDR3 is TGCGCCAGCAGCCAAGGTGCAGGGCCTGGAAACACCATATATTTT.

The chain couples TRBV7-2 to TRBJ1-2, with 8 bases that match TRBD1. This CDR3 is 14 amino acids long. Trimming cost V 4 bases and J 3 bases; bases outside gene matches: 4. In germline, CDR1 is SGHTA, CDR2 FQGNSA. The CDR3, as DNA: TGTGCCAGCAGCTGGACAGGGTATGACTATGGCTACACCTTC. It encodes CASSWTGYDYGYTF.

The chain uses TRBV7-2 and TRBJ1-1; D remains ambiguous. There are 12 residues in the CDR3. V was cut by 2 bases and J by 10 bases, with 11 bases left in between. Germline V gene data show CDR1 as SGHTA and CDR2 as FQGNSA. CDR3 coding DNA: TGTGCCAGCAGCTTACCCGCCAAGAGAGCTTTCTTT. It translates to CASSLPAKRAFF.

The J gene is TRBJ1-4, the V gene TRBV18, with 10 bases aligning to TRBD1. V was pared by 5 bases and J by 3 bases, with 6 bases of the junction left unmatched. Germline V CDR1 and CDR2: KGHSH, LQKENI. CDR3 size: 16 residues. CDR3 residues: CASSEDRGRSNEKLFF. For the CDR3, the DNA is TGTGCCAGCTCAGAGGACAGGGGGAGGTCTAATGAAAAACTGTTTTTT.

CDR3 nucleotides: TGTGCCAGCAGCTTGTATGAAAGAGCTAACTATGGCTACACCTTC. Translating it yields CASSLYERANYGYTF. V gene TRBV5-4 combines with J gene TRBJ1-2; D gene ambiguous. The CDR3 contains 15 residues. Trimming left V 1 base short and J 0 bases short, with 10 bases between. Per germline, CDR1 SGHNT and CDR2 YYREEE (reference sequence).

The chain combines TRBV5-1 with TRBJ2-5, with a possible D match to TRBD2 (6 bases). V was pared by 3 bases and J by 5 bases, with 11 bases between. The CDR3 runs to 13 residues. From germline, CDR1 is SGHRS and CDR2 YFSETQ. The CDR3 is CASSYSGHETQYF. Here the CDR3 DNA reads TGCGCCAGCAGCTATAGCGGCCACGAGACCCAGTACTTC.